The clone carrying this T cell receptor beta chain counts as medium-sized. The antigen is unknown. The record originates from a study of shared clonotypes between healthy human individuals. Overall study results and limits: Approximately 4.6% of naive CD4 clonotypes were common to several donors.

Repertoires were generated with immunoSEQ multiplex PCR, while TCRdb's copy carries only in-frame clones and drops some. Altogether fewer than 350,000 clones are present, 87% being singletons, with the ten largest covering around 15%. CDR3 size: 16 residues. Germline V gene lookup returns CDR1 MNHEY and CDR2 SMNVEV (reference sequence). The V end lost 5 bases, the J end lost 0 bases, and 14 bases lay between the germline ends. This receptor was obtained from a man between 18 and 29 years old in good health. J is TRBJ1-5 and V is TRBV27, with a tentative D call TRBD1 (5 bases). The sample was memory CD8+ T cells sorted from blood. As to subset: CD45RO+ cells pooled with CCR7-negative TemRA cells. The CDR3 spells CASSPWTPYSNQPQHF. DNA of the CDR3: TGTGCCAGCAGTCCATGGACACCTTATAGCAATCAGCCCCAGCATTTT.